Following are 18 T cell receptor beta chains from one sample sequenced in a study of CD8 T cells in ankylosing spondylitis. One entry per CDR3 protein, called by TCRdb with MiXCR from the 5' RACE reads. Of about 140,000 distinct CDR3 sequences listed, 30% to 40% are singletons. Sequenced input: synovial fluid, either unsorted or a sorted T cell fraction (not recorded which). These receptors were obtained from a male donor with ankylosing spondylitis.

This clonotype was found many times. The chain is built from TRBV4-2 and TRBJ2-1; D unclear. Trimming removed 5 bases from V and 7 bases from J, with 18 bases in between. CDR1 is LGHNA and CDR2 is YNFKEQ in the germline V gene. The CDR3 has 15 amino acids. CDR3 amino acids: CASSKSTLVANEQFF. The CDR3 region has the DNA TGTGCCAGCAGCAAATCGACCCTCGTAGCAAATGAGCAGTTCTTC.

This clonotype was counted many times. The CDR3 protein is CSAQGGGELFF. The CDR3 region has the DNA TGCAGTGCACAGGGCGGTGGGGAGCTGTTTTTT. J is TRBJ2-2 and V is TRBV20-1, with D perhaps matching TRBD1 (6 bases). CDR1 DFQATT and CDR2 SNEGSKA come from the germline V gene (reference sequence). This CDR3 is 11 amino acids long. Trimming stripped 6 bases from V and 8 bases from J, with 10 bases between.

The chain recombines TRBV7-6 with TRBJ1-6, with a weak D call TRBD1 (6 bases). The CDR3 runs 16 residues. Looked up from germline, CDR1 is SGHVS and CDR2 is FNYEAQ. V lost 1 base and J lost 5, with 12 bases in between. The CDR3, as DNA: TGTGCCAGCAGCTTAGGGACAGCATCTCATAATTCACCCCTCCACTTT. Protein: CASSLGTASHNSPLHF.

This rearrangement joins TRBV20-1 to TRBJ2-3; D is perhaps TRBD1 (5 bases). Germline CDR1 reads DFQATT; CDR2 reads SNEGSKA (reference sequence). V lost 4 bases and J lost 4, with 6 bases in between. This CDR3 region has 11 residues. The CDR3 sequence: CSATGPDTQYF. CDR3 nucleotides: TGCAGTGCTACAGGGCCAGATACGCAGTATTTT.

This chain links TRBV12-3 or TRBV12-4 with TRBJ2-5; TRBD1 matches at 10 bases. The J segment lost 5 bases and the V segment lost 6 bases, leaving 9 bases of the junction unmatched. The CDR3 sequence is 15 residues long. Here the CDR3 DNA reads TGTGCCAGCAGCCGTCCGGGACAGGGGAGGGAGACCCAGTACTTC. It codes for CASSRPGQGRETQYF.

This clonotype has a handful of counts. The chain joins TRBV7-9 to TRBJ2-2, with TRBD2 matching 11 bases. In germline, CDR1 is SEHNR, CDR2 FQNEAQ (reference sequence). CDR3 size: 17 residues. The V and J ends lost 1 base and 4 bases, in that order; junction bases with no gene match: 5. CDR3 DNA sequence: TGTGCCAGCAGCTTAGTACTAGCGGGAGCACCCACCGGGGAGCTGTTTTTT. Residues: CASSLVLAGAPTGELFF. The whole variable domain, remainder taken from reference TRBV7-9 and TRBJ2-2, is DTGVSQNPRHKITKRGQNVTFRCDPISEHNRLYWYRQTLGQGPEFLTYFQNEAQLEKSRLLSDRFSAERPKGSFSTLEIQRTEQGDSAMYLCASSLVLAGAPTGELFFGEGSRLTVL.

The V and J genes are TRBV20-1 and TRBJ2-7, with D maybe TRBD2 (6 bases). Germline loops: CDR1 DFQATT, CDR2 SNEGSKA (reference sequence). Trimming cost V 0 bases and J 3 bases, with 15 bases left between them. The CDR3 sequence is 15 residues long. CDR3 loop: CSARDLASAIYEQYF. CDR3 DNA sequence: TGCAGTGCTAGAGATCTGGCTAGCGCAATCTACGAGCAGTACTTC.

The count of this clonotype is one. The chain couples TRBV12-3 or TRBV12-4 to TRBJ2-7; maybe TRBD1 (6 bases). Trimming pared 5 bases from V and 3 bases from J, leaving 26 bases between. The CDR3 runs to 18 residues. CDR3 nucleotides: TGTGCCAGCAGTCCCCGGCGAACCTCAGGGGTGTATGGCTACGAGCAGTACTTC. It yields the protein CASSPRRTSGVYGYEQYF.

This chain joins TRBV6-6 and TRBJ1-3, with no clear D. Trimming left V 4 bases short and J 7 bases short, with 11 bases between. Germline V lookup: CDR1 MNHNY, CDR2 SVGAGI (reference sequence). CDR3 length: 13 residues. This chain's CDR3 is CASSFGRANTIYF. The CDR3 bases are TGTGCCAGCAGTTTTGGCCGAGCGAACACCATATATTTT.

This chain connects TRBV20-1 to TRBJ2-1; 13 positions agree with TRBD2. Per germline, CDR1 DFQATT and CDR2 SNEGSKA (reference sequence). The CDR3 runs 15 residues. Trimming removed 5 bases from V and 8 bases from J; junction bases left unmatched: 9. The CDR3 is CSAVGTSGKRDEQFF. Written as DNA, the CDR3 is TGCAGTGCTGTCGGGACTAGCGGGAAGAGGGATGAGCAGTTCTTC.

This clonotype has at least ten counts. This chain uses TRBV4-1 with TRBJ2-7, with 10 positions matching TRBD2. Germline trimming cut 5 bases from V and 1 base from J; bases unmatched to any gene: 5. CDR3 size: 15 residues. Germline CDR1 is MGHRA and CDR2 is YSYEKL. The CDR3 spells CASSVGLATSYEQYF. For the CDR3, the DNA is TGCGCCAGCAGCGTGGGACTAGCGACTTCCTACGAGCAGTACTTC.

V usage is TRBV10-3 and J usage is TRBJ1-5; D is unclear. Between the trimmed V and J ends, which lost 0 bases and 5 bases, there was a span of 17 bases. Per the germline V gene, CDR1 is ENHRY and CDR2 is SYGVKD. This CDR3 has 17 amino acids. The DNA for the CDR3 is TGTGCCATCAGTGAGTCGGAGCTCCTGATTTCATATCAGCCCCAGCATTTT. Amino acid sequence: CAISESELLISYQPQHF.

V is TRBV7-7 and J is TRBJ2-1; possible D gene TRBD2, 5 bases. V was cut by 0 bases and J by 4 bases, with 16 bases left in between. Germline CDR1 is SSHAT and CDR2 is FNYEAQ (reference sequence). The CDR3 consists of 17 residues. The chain's CDR3 is CASSLAPLAVGYNEQFF. CDR3 sequence (DNA): TGTGCCAGCAGCTTAGCTCCCCTAGCTGTGGGTTACAATGAGCAGTTCTTC.

This clonotype was observed a few times. V gene TRBV12-3 or TRBV12-4 combines with J gene TRBJ1-4; D not certain. This CDR3 comprises 14 residues. The V gene lost 7 bases and the J gene lost 6 bases, with 15 bases spanning the gap. The CDR3 spells CASNSPRSYEKLFF. In DNA, the CDR3 is TGTGCCAGCAACTCACCGAGGAGTTATGAAAAACTGTTTTTT.

CDR3: CASSLIAGGGNEQFF. CDR3 DNA: TGCGCCAGCAGCCTAATAGCGGGGGGAGGTAATGAGCAGTTCTTC. This rearrangement joins TRBV5-1 to TRBJ2-1; 10 bases fit TRBD2. In germline, CDR1 is SGHRS, CDR2 YFSETQ. The CDR3 consists of 15 residues. V shed 4 bases and J 7 bases; nucleotides not matched to a gene: 8.

As DNA, the CDR3 is TGTGCCAGCACACCACCTGGAGGGGGGCATTTCACCTTC. Residues: CASTPPGGGHFTF. V is TRBV7-2 and J is TRBJ1-2; D is possibly TRBD1 (6 bases). Trimming shortened V by 7 bases and J by 13 bases, and 22 bases separated the two germline ends. Germline V lookup: CDR1 SGHTA, CDR2 FQGNSA. The CDR3 spans 13 residues.

This chain joins TRBV11-1 and TRBJ2-5; the D gene is possibly TRBD1 (5 bases). CDR1 and CDR2 from the germline V gene are SGHAT and FQDESV (reference sequence). The CDR3 has 15 residues. Trimming cost V 5 bases and J 1 base, with 14 bases left between them. The CDR3 here is CASSGPGLGQETQYF. CDR3 bases: TGTGCCAGCAGCGGGCCAGGGTTGGGCCAAGAGACCCAGTACTTC.

The CDR3 reads CASSAGLASSTDTQYF. CDR3 DNA: TGTGCCAGCAGCGCAGGACTAGCGAGTAGCACAGATACGCAGTATTTT. This chain joins TRBV7-9 and TRBJ2-3, with TRBD2 matching 9 bases. The CDR3 covers 16 residues. Germline CDR1 SEHNR, CDR2 FQNEAQ (reference sequence). V shed 5 bases and J 0 bases; nucleotides not matched to a gene: 6. Combining the CDR3 with reference TRBV7-9 and TRBJ2-3 gives the whole variable domain DTGVSQNPRHKITKRGQNVTFRCDPISEHNRLYWYRQTLGQGPEFLTYFQNEAQLEKSRLLSDRFSAERPKGSFSTLEIQRTEQGDSAMYLCASSAGLASSTDTQYFGPGTRLTVL.